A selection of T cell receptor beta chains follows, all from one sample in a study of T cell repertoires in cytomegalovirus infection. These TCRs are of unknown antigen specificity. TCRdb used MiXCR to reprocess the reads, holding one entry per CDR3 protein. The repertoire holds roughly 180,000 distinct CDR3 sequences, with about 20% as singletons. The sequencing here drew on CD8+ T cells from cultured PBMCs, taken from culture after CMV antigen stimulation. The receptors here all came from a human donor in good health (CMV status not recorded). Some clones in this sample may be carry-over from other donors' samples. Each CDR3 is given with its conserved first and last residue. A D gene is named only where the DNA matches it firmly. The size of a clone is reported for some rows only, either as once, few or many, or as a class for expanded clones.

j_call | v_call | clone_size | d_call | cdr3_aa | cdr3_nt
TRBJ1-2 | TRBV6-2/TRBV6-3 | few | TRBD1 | CASSYPDRGLNGYTF | TGTGCCAGCAGTTACCCCGACAGGGGGCTAAATGGCTACACCTTC
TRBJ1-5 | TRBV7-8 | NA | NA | CASSHDSFSNQPQHF | TGTGCCAGCAGCCACGACAGCTTTAGCAATCAGCCCCAGCATTTT
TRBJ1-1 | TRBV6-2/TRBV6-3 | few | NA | CASSYPSVNTEAFF | TGTGCCAGCAGTTATCCCTCAGTGAACACTGAAGCTTTCTTT
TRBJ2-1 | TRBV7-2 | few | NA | CASIGVSYNEQFF | TGTGCCAGCATCGGGGTCTCCTACAATGAGCAGTTCTTC
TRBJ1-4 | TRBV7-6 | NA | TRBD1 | CASSLEVGGQTYGEKLFF | TGTGCCAGCAGCTTAGAGGTGGGGGGACAGACATACGGTGAAAAACTGTTTTTT
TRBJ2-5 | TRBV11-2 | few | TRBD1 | CASSGTGGETQYF | TGTGCCAGCAGCGGGACAGGGGGGGAGACCCAGTACTTC
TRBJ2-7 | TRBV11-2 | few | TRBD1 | CASSLDLSGTGPYEQYF | TGTGCCAGCAGCTTAGACCTTTCCGGGACAGGGCCTTACGAGCAGTACTTC
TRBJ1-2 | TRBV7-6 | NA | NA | CASSRQGRDGYTF | TGTGCCAGCAGCCGTCAGGGGAGAGATGGCTACACCTTC
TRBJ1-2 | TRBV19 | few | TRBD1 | CASFPPGQNYGYTF | TGTGCCAGTTTTCCCCCGGGACAGAACTATGGCTACACCTTC
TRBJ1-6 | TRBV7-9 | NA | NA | CASSLVAGAFDSPLHF | TGTGCCAGCAGCTTAGTTGCAGGGGCCTTCGATTCACCCCTCCACTTT
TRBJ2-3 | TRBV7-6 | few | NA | CASSLVLGDTQYF | TGTGCCAGCAGCTTAGTTTTGGGAGACACGCAGTATTTT
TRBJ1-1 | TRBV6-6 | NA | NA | CASSPTTANTEAFF | TGTGCCAGCAGCCCAACGACAGCGAACACTGAAGCTTTCTTT
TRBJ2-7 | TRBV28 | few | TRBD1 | CASSFPTGDMDYEQYF | TGTGCCAGCAGTTTCCCAACAGGGGATATGGACTACGAGCAGTACTTC
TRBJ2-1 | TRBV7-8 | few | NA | CASSFDPGDPEPLGYNEQFF | TGTGCCAGCAGCTTCGACCCGGGGGATCCAGAACCCCTCGGCTACAATGAGCAGTTCTTC
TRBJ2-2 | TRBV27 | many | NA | CASSLGGTYTGELFF | TGTGCCAGCAGTTTAGGGGGGACATATACCGGGGAGCTGTTTTTT
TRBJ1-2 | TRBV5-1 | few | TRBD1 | CASWGVGALKPGQGDYGYTF | TGCGCCAGTTGGGGCGTTGGGGCCCTAAAACCGGGACAGGGGGACTATGGCTACACCTTC
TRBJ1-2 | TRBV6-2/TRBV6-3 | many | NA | CASGYGGYTF | TGTGCCAGCGGATACGGAGGCTACACCTTC
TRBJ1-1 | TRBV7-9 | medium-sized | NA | CASSFPQNMNTEAFF | TGTGCCAGCAGCTTCCCACAGAATATGAACACTGAAGCTTTCTTT
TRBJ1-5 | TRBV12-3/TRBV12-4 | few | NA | CASSFPPGEPQHF | TGTGCCAGCAGTTTCCCCCCCGGAGAGCCCCAGCATTTT
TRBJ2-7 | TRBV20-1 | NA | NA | CSARDSNSYEQYF | TGCAGTGCTAGGGACAGTAATTCCTACGAGCAGTACTTC
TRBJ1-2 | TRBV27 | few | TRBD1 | CASSLAGQGIGGYTF | TGTGCCAGCAGTTTAGCGGGACAGGGAATTGGAGGCTACACCTTC
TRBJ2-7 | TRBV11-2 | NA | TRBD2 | CASSLSGGSAYEQYF | TGTGCCAGCAGCTTGAGTGGCGGGAGCGCCTACGAGCAGTACTTC
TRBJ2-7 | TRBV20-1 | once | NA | CSADRRDGEQYF | TGCAGTGCTGACAGGAGGGACGGCGAGCAGTACTTC
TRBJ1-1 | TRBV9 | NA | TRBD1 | CASSVVNRGMNTEAFF | TGTGCCAGCAGCGTAGTGAACAGGGGCATGAACACTGAAGCTTTCTTT
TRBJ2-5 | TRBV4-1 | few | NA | CASSRTSSTETQYF | TGCGCCAGCAGCCGAACTAGTTCGACTGAGACCCAGTACTTC
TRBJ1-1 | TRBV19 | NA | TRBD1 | CASSIVQGAMNTEAFF | TGTGCCAGTAGTATAGTGCAGGGGGCCATGAACACTGAAGCTTTCTTT
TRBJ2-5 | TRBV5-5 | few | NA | CASSPGLVIGGETQYF | TGTGCCAGCAGCCCAGGACTAGTTATAGGGGGAGAGACCCAGTACTTC
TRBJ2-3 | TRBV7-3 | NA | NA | CASSSEPFSTDTQYF | TGTGCCAGCAGCTCAGAACCTTTTAGCACAGATACGCAGTATTTT
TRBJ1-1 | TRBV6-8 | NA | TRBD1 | CASIIQGALTEAFF | TGTGCCAGCATCATACAGGGGGCTCTGACTGAAGCTTTCTTT
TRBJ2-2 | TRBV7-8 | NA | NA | CASSHFRVPNTGELFF | TGTGCCAGCAGCCACTTCCGGGTGCCGAACACCGGGGAGCTGTTTTTT
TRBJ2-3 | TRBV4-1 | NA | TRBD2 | CASSQEGRGFTDTQYF | TGCGCCAGCAGCCAAGAGGGGCGGGGGTTCACAGATACGCAGTATTTT
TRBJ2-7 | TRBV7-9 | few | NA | CASSAVDGLSYEQYF | TGTGCCAGCAGCGCCGTGGACGGACTGTCCTACGAGCAGTACTTC
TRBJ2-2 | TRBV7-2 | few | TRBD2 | CASGEAGYTGELFF | TGTGCCAGCGGAGAAGCGGGGTACACCGGGGAGCTGTTTTTT
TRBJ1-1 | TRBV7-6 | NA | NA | CASSTEAAVPNTEAFF | TGTGCCAGCAGCACAGAAGCTGCAGTCCCGAACACTGAAGCTTTCTTT
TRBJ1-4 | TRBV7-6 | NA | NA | CASSSVNEKLFF | TGTGCCAGCAGCTCCGTCAATGAAAAACTGTTTTTT
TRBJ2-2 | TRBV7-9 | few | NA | CASSFEGAVGELFF | TGTGCCAGCAGCTTCGAAGGGGCTGTCGGGGAGCTGTTTTTT
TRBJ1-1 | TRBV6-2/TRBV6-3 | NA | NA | CASSYRGMNTEAFF | TGTGCCAGCAGCTACCGAGGCATGAACACTGAAGCTTTCTTT
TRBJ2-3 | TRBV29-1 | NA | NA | CSVEGALSADTQYF | TGCAGCGTTGAGGGGGCCCTTAGTGCAGATACGCAGTATTTT
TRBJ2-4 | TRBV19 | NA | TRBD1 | CASSPGTEKNIQYF | TGTGCCAGTAGTCCTGGGACAGAGAAAAACATTCAGTACTTC
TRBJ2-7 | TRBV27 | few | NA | CASSLQGHSHEQYF | TGTGCCAGCAGTCTACAGGGACACTCTCACGAGCAGTACTTC
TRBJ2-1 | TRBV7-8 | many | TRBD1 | CASSPTGGAYNEQFF | TGTGCCAGCAGCCCTACAGGGGGCGCCTACAATGAGCAGTTCTTC
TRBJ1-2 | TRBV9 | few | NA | CASQERTDPFNYGYTF | TGTGCCAGCCAAGAACGAACAGACCCCTTTAACTATGGCTACACCTTC
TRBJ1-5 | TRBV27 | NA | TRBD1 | CASSKQGIVDQPQHF | TGTGCCAGCAGTAAACAGGGGATCGTCGATCAGCCCCAGCATTTT
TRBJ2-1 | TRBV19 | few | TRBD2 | CASSLTSDNEQFF | TGTGCCAGTAGCCTCACTAGCGATAATGAGCAGTTCTTC
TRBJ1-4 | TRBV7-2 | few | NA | CASSLRGALGEKLFF | TGTGCCAGCAGCTTACGGGGGGCGCTCGGTGAAAAACTGTTTTTT
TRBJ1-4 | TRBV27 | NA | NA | CASSPGGAVKLFF | TGTGCCAGCAGCCCCGGGGGCGCAGTAAAACTGTTTTTT
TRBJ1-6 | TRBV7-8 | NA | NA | CASSLVPGGGRNSPLHF | TGTGCCAGCAGCTTAGTCCCGGGAGGGGGGCGTAATTCACCCCTCCACTTT
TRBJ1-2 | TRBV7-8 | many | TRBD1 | CASSLGQGGYGYTF | TGTGCCAGCAGCTTAGGACAGGGAGGGTATGGCTACACCTTC